The 16 T cell receptor beta chains below all came from one sample that was sequenced in a study of blood T cell repertoires in COVID-19. Profiling relied on immunoSEQ multiplex PCR, and the TCRdb table lists in-frame clones only, not all of them. This sample has about 210,000 clones; about 90% occur once, and the top ten carry around 1.2%. What was sequenced was peripheral blood. The source is a man aged 30 to 39 with acute or convalescent COVID-19.

The rearrangement uses TRBV7-2 and TRBJ1-4; 7 nucleotides agree with TRBD1. The germline gives CDR1 SGHTA, CDR2 FQGNSA. The CDR3 extends over 14 amino acids. V lost 5 bases to trimming and J lost 8 bases; unmatched junction nucleotides: 8. The CDR3 DNA is TGTGCCAGCAGCCGCCGACAGGGTGGGGAAAAACTGTTTTTT. Its translation is CASSRRQGGEKLFF.

The chain is built from TRBV29-1 and TRBJ2-7, with 7 bases aligning to TRBD1. Germline lookup yields CDR1 SQVTM and CDR2 ANQGSEA. V dropped 6 bases and J dropped 1; count of bases not matched to a gene: 6. CDR3 size: 13 residues. DNA for the CDR3: TGCAGCGTATGGGACAGCCATTCCTACGAGCAGTACTTC. Translating gives CSVWDSHSYEQYF.

The chain uses TRBV28 and TRBJ2-1; 9 nucleotides agree with TRBD1. CDR1 and CDR2 (germline): MDHEN, SYDVKM. J gave up 9 bases and V 3 bases, and 6 bases lay outside the gene matches. The CDR3 has 14 residues. The CDR3 DNA reads TGTGCCAGCAGTTTGCCCGGGACAGGGTTTGAGCAGTTCTTC. Translating gives CASSLPGTGFEQFF.

This chain joins TRBV11-3 and TRBJ2-3, with TRBD2 matching over 11 bases. The CDR3 contains 16 residues. Trimming cost V 3 bases and J 6 bases; bases outside gene matches: 8. From germline, CDR1 is SGHNT and CDR2 YENEEA. Written as DNA, the CDR3 is TGTGCCAGCAGCTTGGATAGCGGGAGGGCCAGGGATACGCAGTATTTT. Translated: CASSLDSGRARDTQYF. The variable domain in full, with the rest retrieved from reference TRBV11-3 and TRBJ2-3, is EAGVVQSPRYKIIEKKQPVAFWCNPISGHNTLYWYLQNLGQGPELLIRYENEEAVDDSQLPKDRFSAERLKGVDSTLKIQPAELGDSAVYLCASSLDSGRARDTQYFGPGTRLTVL.

J is TRBJ1-2 and V is TRBV18, with D possibly being TRBD1 (5 bases). Per germline, CDR1 KGHSH and CDR2 LQKENI. The CDR3 length is 17 residues. With 1 base removed from V and 6 bases from J, the gap between germline ends came to 21 bases. The CDR3 region is CASSPLGDVKGGDGYTF. The DNA for the CDR3 is TGTGCCAGCTCACCACTGGGTGATGTGAAGGGAGGGGATGGCTACACCTTC.

This clone has only one observation. This chain links TRBV7-9 with TRBJ1-1; 7 bases map to TRBD1. Germline V gives CDR1 SEHNR, CDR2 FQNEAQ (reference sequence). The CDR3 has 14 residues. V lost 3 bases to trimming and J lost 5 bases; unmatched junction nucleotides: 6. The CDR3 DNA is TGTGCCAGCAGCTTCCGCCAGGGGGATACTGAAGCTTTCTTT. This gives the protein CASSFRQGDTEAFF.

This rearrangement joins TRBV7-2 to TRBJ2-1; TRBD2 is a possible D gene (5 bases). CDR1 and CDR2 from the germline V gene are SGHTA and FQGNSA. CDR3 size: 15 residues. The V end was cut by 5 bases, the J end by 6 bases, with 17 bases between. CDR3 DNA sequence: TGTGCCAGCAGCAAACTACTAGTTTTGAGCAATGAGCAGTTCTTC. This gives the protein CASSKLLVLSNEQFF.

This clone was seen only a few times. The chain employs TRBV6-5 and TRBJ2-3; the D gene is possibly TRBD2 (6 bases). In germline, CDR1 is MNHEY, CDR2 SVGAGI. CDR3 length: 14 residues. The V end was cut by 8 bases, the J end by 2 bases, with 14 bases between. In DNA, the CDR3 is TGTGCCAGCCCCCACCGGGAGTCCACAGATACGCAGTATTTT. As protein: CASPHRESTDTQYF.

The chain uses TRBV30 and TRBJ1-3, with unresolved D. V lost 4 bases and J 3 bases, leaving 7 bases between the germline ends. Per the germline V gene, CDR1 is GTSNPN and CDR2 is SVGIG (reference sequence). The CDR3 consists of 12 residues. The CDR3 reads CAWTIGGNTIYF. Here the CDR3 DNA reads TGTGCCTGGACTATCGGTGGAAACACCATATATTTT.

The V gene is TRBV18, the J gene TRBJ1-1; 7 bases are shared with TRBD1. This CDR3 comprises 13 residues. With 1 base clipped from V and 11 bases from J, the junction kept 7 bases outside the gene matches. Looked up from germline, CDR1 is KGHSH and CDR2 is LQKENI. The CDR3 region has the DNA TGTGCCAGCTCACCACAAGGGACAGTGGACGCTTTCTTT. Amino acid sequence: CASSPQGTVDAFF.

The chain links TRBV5-5 to TRBJ2-2, with 8 positions matching TRBD2. The V and J ends lost 0 bases and 5 bases, in that order; junction bases with no gene match: 15. Germline-derived CDR1 and CDR2 are SGHKS and YYEKEE (reference sequence). The CDR3 loop spans 19 amino acids. CDR3 DNA: TGTGCCAGCAGCTTGGCCCGGTTTGGAGCGGGAGTACGAACCGGGGAGCTGTTTTTT. Translation gives CASSLARFGAGVRTGELFF.

This chain links TRBV9 with TRBJ2-7; perhaps TRBD2 as D (6 bases). This CDR3 region has 14 residues. CDR1 and CDR2 (germline): SGDLS, YYNGEE. The V gene lost 4 bases and the J gene lost 6 bases, with 17 bases spanning the gap. The CDR3 coding sequence is TGTGCCAGCAGCCCCGGGCTAACTAGCTCCGAGCAGTACTTC. Protein sequence: CASSPGLTSSEQYF.

V is TRBV2 and J is TRBJ1-1; 7 nucleotides line up with TRBD1. Per the germline V gene, CDR1 is SNHLY and CDR2 is FYNNEI. J was trimmed by 0 bases and V by 5 bases; bases with no gene match: 6. The CDR3 is 15 amino acids. The CDR3 DNA follows: TGTGCCAGCAGTTACGACAGGGCTATGAACACTGAAGCTTTCTTT. Its protein product is CASSYDRAMNTEAFF.

The V gene is TRBV19, the J gene TRBJ2-3, with 13 nucleotides matching TRBD2. The CDR3 has 16 amino acids. The germline CDR1 and CDR2 sequences are LNHDA and SQIVND (reference sequence). J gave up 2 bases and V 6 bases, and 5 bases lay outside the gene matches. The CDR3, as DNA: TGTGCCAGTAGAAGGACTAGCGGGAGCTTCACAGATACGCAGTATTTT. Residues: CASRRTSGSFTDTQYF.

The chain has TRBV5-1 and TRBJ2-1, with D tentatively TRBD1 (6 bases). The CDR3 totals 15 residues. Germline values: CDR1 SGHRS, CDR2 YFSETQ. V lost 5 bases and J 7 bases, leaving 19 bases between the germline ends. DNA of the CDR3: TGCGCCAGCAGGGGGGCGGCTGGGATGCGAAATGAGCAGTTCTTC. Translating gives CASRGAAGMRNEQFF.

The genes are TRBV7-9 and TRBJ2-5; no definite D call. The V end was cut by 1 base, the J end by 2 bases, with 11 bases between. The germline CDR1 and CDR2 sequences are SEHNR and FQNEAQ (reference sequence). The CDR3 sequence is 15 residues long. CDR3 in amino acids: CASSLGLVSQETQYF. CDR3 DNA: TGTGCCAGCAGCTTAGGGTTAGTGTCTCAAGAGACCCAGTACTTC.